Following are 18 T cell receptor beta chains from one sample sequenced in a study of blood T cell repertoires in COVID-19. The assay was immunoSEQ multiplex PCR, and TCRdb's table has in-frame clones only and misses some. Of approximately 300,000 clones listed, about 89% were seen once; the top ten hold roughly 2.6%. Sequenced sample: PBMCs or T cells enriched from blood (not recorded which). The receptors derive from a woman aged 18-35 years who had recovered from COVID-19.

The chain uses TRBV4-1 and TRBJ1-4; 8 nucleotides match TRBD1. Germline-derived CDR1 and CDR2 are MGHRA and YSYEKL. This CDR3 comprises 17 residues. V lost 3 bases, J lost 8 bases, and 14 bases stayed unmatched. CDR3 nucleotides: TGCGCCAGCAGCCAGGATCCCCCGCAGGGGGCGGGAGAAAAACTGTTTTTT. Encoded protein: CASSQDPPQGAGEKLFF.

The chain has TRBV7-9 and TRBJ1-1; D is unresolved. Per germline, CDR1 SEHNR and CDR2 FQNEAQ (reference sequence). V shed 4 bases and J shed 1 base, with 7 bases lying between them. There are 13 residues in the CDR3. Here the CDR3 reads CASSSDWNTEAFF. Written as DNA, the CDR3 is TGTGCCAGCAGCTCGGACTGGAACACTGAAGCTTTCTTT.

This sequence joins TRBV28 and TRBJ2-2; D is ambiguous. This CDR3 spans 14 amino acids. The germline gives CDR1 MDHEN, CDR2 SYDVKM. V lost 5 bases and J 6 bases, leaving 13 bases between the germline ends. CDR3 in DNA: TGTGCCAGCAGTCTCTCAATACCGGCCGGGGAGCTGTTTTTT. This sequence encodes CASSLSIPAGELFF.

The V call is TRBV12-3 or TRBV12-4, the J call TRBJ1-1; the D is unclear. V dropped 6 bases and J dropped 2 bases, with 10 bases sitting between them. The CDR3 extends over 13 amino acids. The CDR3 here is CASRNRVNTEAFF. CDR3 DNA sequence: TGTGCCAGCAGGAACAGAGTAAACACTGAAGCTTTCTTT.

J is TRBJ2-3 and V is TRBV4-3; a weak D match, TRBD2 (5 bases). V was shortened by 3 bases and J by 1 base, with 14 bases between the two germline ends. Per the germline V gene, CDR1 is LGHNA and CDR2 is YSLEER. There are 16 residues in the CDR3. The CDR3 sequence is CASSHSRRARTDTQYF. CDR3 DNA sequence: TGCGCCAGCAGCCACAGTCGGCGGGCACGCACAGATACGCAGTATTTT.

The chain recombines TRBV19 with TRBJ2-3; no reliable D call. Per the germline V gene, CDR1 is LNHDA and CDR2 is SQIVND (reference sequence). Trimming pared 2 bases from V and 2 bases from J, leaving 8 bases between. The length of the CDR3 is 14 residues. This CDR3 is CASSIYSLTDTQYF. For the CDR3, the DNA is TGTGCCAGTAGTATATACTCCCTCACAGATACGCAGTATTTT.

The chain couples TRBV7-2 to TRBJ2-1; possibly TRBD2 for D (7 bases). In germline, CDR1 is SGHTA, CDR2 FQGNSA. The germline V and J ends were trimmed by 5 bases and 9 bases, with 17 bases remaining between them. The CDR3 is 14 amino acids. CDR3 sequence: CASSAGGPSGEQFF. The DNA for the CDR3 is TGTGCCAGCAGCGCCGGGGGGCCATCTGGTGAGCAGTTCTTC.

The J gene is TRBJ2-7, the V gene TRBV2; no firm D call. The CDR3 consists of 14 residues. Trimming stripped 7 bases from V and 1 base from J, with 14 bases between. Germline CDR1 and CDR2: SNHLY and FYNNEI. CDR3 region: CASTPRFLSYEQYF. CDR3 DNA sequence: TGTGCCAGCACACCACGGTTTTTGTCCTACGAGCAGTACTTC. Complete variable domain (other parts from reference TRBV2 and TRBJ2-7): EPEVTQTPSHQVTQMGQEVILRCVPISNHLYFYWYRQILGQKVEFLVSFYNNEISEKSEIFDDQFSVERPDGSNFTLKIRSTKLEDSAMYFCASTPRFLSYEQYFGPGTRLTVT.

The chain employs TRBV30 and TRBJ1-2; possible D gene TRBD1, 6 bases. Germline lookup yields CDR1 GTSNPN and CDR2 SVGIG (reference sequence). The length of the CDR3 is 15 residues. The V end was cut by 0 bases, the J end by 5 bases, with 16 bases between. Here the CDR3 DNA reads TGTGCCTGGAGTGTACCCTTGTCAGGGACATATGGCTACACCTTC. This codes for CAWSVPLSGTYGYTF.

The V gene is TRBV6-2 or TRBV6-3, the J gene TRBJ2-3; 12 nucleotides line up with TRBD2. CDR3 length equals 15 residues. The V gene's germline CDR1 is MNHEY and CDR2 SVGEGT. J lost 9 bases, V lost 6 bases, and 10 bases had no gene match. CDR3 sequence reads: CASSPTSGGYRTQYF. In DNA form, the CDR3 reads TGTGCCAGCAGCCCCACTAGCGGGGGGTATCGGACGCAGTATTTT.

This chain joins TRBV14 and TRBJ2-1, with D perhaps matching TRBD2 (6 bases). Germline CDR1 is SGHDN and CDR2 is FVKESK. V was shortened by 4 bases and J by 0 bases, with 16 bases between the two germline ends. The CDR3 is 17 residues long. The DNA for the CDR3 is TGTGCCAGCAGCCTACTTTGGGTCGGGAGCTCCTACAATGAGCAGTTCTTC. Translating gives CASSLLWVGSSYNEQFF.

V and J are TRBV2 and TRBJ2-7, with unresolved D. There are 13 residues in the CDR3. V gave up 2 bases and J gave up 6 bases, with 11 bases separating them. Per the germline V gene, CDR1 is SNHLY and CDR2 is FYNNEI. The DNA for the CDR3 is TGTGCCAGCAGTGAATATGCGTATTCCGAGCAGTACTTC. This gives the protein CASSEYAYSEQYF.

The chain carries TRBV28 and TRBJ2-1; D remains unclear. V lost 2 bases to trimming and J lost 7 bases, with 6 bases between them. The CDR3 sequence is 12 residues long. Looked up from germline, CDR1 is MDHEN and CDR2 is SYDVKM. In nucleotides, the CDR3 is TGTGCCAGCAGTTTAGGGCAGAATGAGCAGTTCTTC. Its translation: CASSLGQNEQFF.

This clone was observed a few times. The chain employs TRBV7-9 and TRBJ2-1; D not certain. The germline gives CDR1 SEHNR, CDR2 FQNEAQ (reference sequence). The length of the CDR3 is 15 residues. Trimming cost V 1 base and J 3 bases, with 10 bases left between them. CDR3 nucleotides: TGTGCCAGCAGCTTAGGGTTAGCAAGCTACAATGAGCAGTTCTTC. Translation: CASSLGLASYNEQFF.

This chain uses TRBV18 with TRBJ2-5, with 7 positions matching TRBD1. CDR3 length equals 14 residues. Trimming at V came to 3 bases and at J to 1 base, leaving 2 bases not matched to a gene. Germline V gene sequence: CDR1 KGHSH, CDR2 LQKENI. CDR3 sequence (DNA): TGTGCCAGCTCACCGGGACAGACCCAAGAGACCCAGTACTTC. This codes for CASSPGQTQETQYF. The complete variable domain, with remaining parts taken from reference TRBV18 and TRBJ2-5, reads NAGVMQNPRHLVRRRGQEARLRCSPMKGHSHVYWYRQLPEEGLKFMVYLQKENIIDESGMPKERFSAEFPKEGPSILRIQQVVRGDSAAYFCASSPGQTQETQYFGPGTRLLVL.

The chain uses TRBV2 and TRBJ2-7, with D perhaps matching TRBD2 (5 bases). V gave up 2 bases and J gave up 6 bases, with 11 bases separating them. The germline CDR1 and CDR2 sequences are SNHLY and FYNNEI. The CDR3 contains 13 residues. The CDR3 is CASSETGFGEQYF. The DNA for the CDR3 is TGTGCCAGCAGTGAAACGGGGTTTGGCGAGCAGTACTTC.

The chain has TRBV30 and TRBJ1-1, with no clear D. Between the trimmed V and J ends, which lost 0 bases and 3 bases, there was a span of 8 bases. The CDR3 has 13 amino acids. Per germline, CDR1 GTSNPN and CDR2 SVGIG (reference sequence). The chain's CDR3 is CAWSVLRDTEAFF. The CDR3 DNA reads as TGTGCCTGGAGTGTACTGCGCGACACTGAAGCTTTCTTT. Full variable domain (remainder filled in from reference TRBV30 and TRBJ1-1): SQTIHQWPATLVQPVGSPLSLECTVEGTSNPNLYWYRQAAGRGLQLLFYSVGIGQISSEVPQNLSASRPQDRQFILSSKKLLLSDSGFYLCAWSVLRDTEAFFGQGTRLTVV.

The V call is TRBV19, the J call TRBJ1-1; a weak D match, TRBD1 (6 bases). This CDR3 comprises 17 residues. V was shortened by 4 bases and J by 1 base, with 19 bases between the two germline ends. Germline V CDR1 and CDR2: LNHDA, SQIVND (reference sequence). The CDR3 DNA sequence: TGTGCCAGTAGTACTTTACAGGGACCCGCTTGGAACACTGAAGCTTTCTTT. Translation: CASSTLQGPAWNTEAFF.